This is a list of T cell receptor beta chains from one sample in a study of cytomegalovirus exposure and HLA in healthy donors. Produced via immunoSEQ multiplex PCR; TCRdb's table is partial and in-frame only. The data show more than 95,000 clones, roughly 77% seen once. Source material: PBMCs. The receptor set was obtained from a woman in her late teens or twenties in good health and CMV-seropositive. The CDR3 runs from the conserved cysteine through the conserved F or W. The D gene is left open where the match is weak. A row's size may be missing; if present it is once, few, many or a size class.

D,V,size,J,CDR3,DNA
TRBD2,TRBV11-2,.,TRBJ2-2,CASSLAGGPAGELFF,TGTGCCAGCAGCTTAGCGGGAGGGCCCGCCGGGGAGCTGTTTTTT
.,TRBV19,.,TRBJ1-5,CASRGANLHQPQHF,TGTGCCAGTAGAGGGGCAAACTTACATCAGCCCCAGCATTTT
TRBD2,TRBV27,.,TRBJ2-7,CASSLTGLGYEQYF,TGTGCCAGCAGTTTAACGGGACTAGGCTACGAGCAGTACTTC
TRBD1,TRBV7-3,.,TRBJ2-5,CASSLGTAQQETQYF,TGTGCCAGCAGCTTAGGGACAGCACAACAAGAGACCCAGTACTTC
TRBD2,TRBV19,once,TRBJ2-7,CASMATSGTYTEQYF,TGTGCCAGTATGGCGACTAGCGGGACGTATACGGAGCAGTACTTC
TRBD1,TRBV5-6,.,TRBJ1-2,CASSLEGAYGYTF,TGTGCCAGCAGCTTGGAGGGGGCCTATGGCTACACCTTC
.,TRBV11-3,.,TRBJ1-1,CASSLLQSSAEAFF,TGTGCCAGCAGCTTATTACAGTCATCGGCTGAAGCTTTCTTT
TRBD2,TRBV5-5,.,TRBJ2-7,CASSFSGTSIHEQYF,TGTGCCAGCAGCTTCTCCGGGACTAGCATCCACGAGCAGTACTTC
.,TRBV27,.,TRBJ1-1,CASRVGGAYIQRSTEAFF,TGTGCCAGCAGAGTAGGGGGGGCGTATATACAAAGGAGCACTGAAGCTTTCTTT
.,TRBV7-6,.,TRBJ2-7,CASSLTPGSVREQYF,TGTGCCAGCAGCTTGACTCCAGGGTCGGTCCGCGAGCAGTACTTC
.,TRBV20-1,.,TRBJ2-1,CSAIYNEQFF,TGCAGTGCTATATACAATGAGCAGTTCTTC
.,TRBV30,.,TRBJ1-1,CAWMGPSYTEAFF,TGTGCCTGGATGGGGCCATCTTACACTGAAGCTTTCTTT
.,TRBV28,.,TRBJ2-7,CASRGGTGGYEQYF,TGTGCCAGCAGGGGGGGGACAGGAGGATACGAGCAGTACTTC
.,TRBV2,.,TRBJ2-5,CASSRGETQYF,TGTGCCAGCAGTAGGGGAGAGACCCAGTACTTC
TRBD1,TRBV5-1,few,TRBJ1-4,CASTEFGTGYEKLFF,TGCGCCAGCACCGAGTTCGGGACAGGGTATGAAAAACTGTTTTTT
.,TRBV25-1,.,TRBJ1-1,CASSESLLRLMNTEAFF,TGTGCCAGCAGTGAATCCCTGCTGAGACTCATGAACACTGAAGCTTTCTTT
.,TRBV14,.,TRBJ1-4,CASSESNSEKLFF,TGTGCCAGCAGCGAGAGTAACTCGGAAAAACTGTTTTTT
TRBD2,TRBV5-1,.,TRBJ2-3,CASSLAGKATDTQYF,TGCGCCAGCAGCTTAGCGGGGAAAGCGACAGATACGCAGTATTTT
TRBD1,TRBV7-8,.,TRBJ1-5,CASSLGTGVQPQHF,TGTGCCAGCAGCTTAGGGACAGGGGTTCAGCCCCAGCATTTT
.,TRBV6-5,once,TRBJ2-3,CASSYTGGWGTDTQYF,TGTGCCAGCAGTTACACGGGTGGGTGGGGCACAGATACGCAGTATTTT
TRBD1,TRBV5-1,.,TRBJ1-3,CASSFGTAGNTIYF,TGCGCCAGCAGCTTTGGGACAGCCGGAAACACCATATATTTT
.,TRBV28,few,TRBJ1-1,CASIAVNTEAFF,TGTGCCAGCATTGCAGTGAACACTGAAGCTTTCTTT
.,TRBV10-3,.,TRBJ1-2,CAIGGRDYGYTF,TGTGCCATCGGCGGCAGGGACTATGGCTACACCTTC
.,TRBV7-9,.,TRBJ2-6,CASSVPLGRVAGANVLTF,TGTGCCAGCAGTGTACCCCTAGGCCGGGTTGCTGGGGCCAACGTCCTGACTTTC
.,TRBV29-1,.,TRBJ2-1,CSVYSYNEQFF,TGCAGCGTTTACAGTTACAATGAGCAGTTCTTC
.,TRBV5-4,.,TRBJ2-7,CASSFQGRTYEQYF,TGTGCCAGCAGCTTTCAGGGTAGAACTTACGAGCAGTACTTC
TRBD1,TRBV13,.,TRBJ2-7,CASSPRTGNEQYF,TGTGCCAGCAGCCCCCGGACAGGGAACGAGCAGTACTTC
.,TRBV7-2,.,TRBJ1-2,CASSSGGLTGRGYTF,TGTGCCAGCAGCTCGGGGGGCCTGACAGGACGGGGCTACACCTTC
TRBD2,TRBV7-2,.,TRBJ2-3,CASSIAGGGGMYF,TGTGCCAGCAGCATAGCCGGCGGGGGAGGCATGTATTTT
TRBD2,TRBV19,.,TRBJ2-6,CASGDYGGTAGANVLTF,TGTGCCAGTGGCGACTACGGGGGGACGGCCGGGGCCAACGTCCTGACTTTC
TRBD1,TRBV5-1,.,TRBJ2-7,CASSWDSRKTNEQYF,TGCGCCAGCAGCTGGGACAGCCGGAAAACAAACGAGCAGTACTTC
TRBD1,TRBV28,once,TRBJ1-1,CGTRLGQANTEAFF,TGTGGAACACGCCTAGGACAGGCGAACACTGAAGCTTTCTTT
.,TRBV7-9,.,TRBJ1-4,CASSTTGYNEKLFF,TGTGCCAGCAGCACGACAGGCTATAATGAAAAACTGTTTTTT
TRBD1,TRBV19,.,TRBJ1-6,CASSMGQGVSPLHF,TGTGCCAGTAGTATGGGACAGGGGGTTTCACCCCTCCACTTT
.,TRBV5-1,.,TRBJ1-5,CASSPDNNNNQPQHF,TGCGCCAGCAGCCCGGACAACAACAACAATCAGCCCCAGCATTTT
TRBD1,TRBV2,.,TRBJ2-7,CASRGTVYEQYF,TGTGCCAGCAGGGGGACAGTCTACGAGCAGTACTTC
TRBD2,TRBV29-1,.,TRBJ2-1,CSVVGLALSSYNEQFF,TGCAGCGTGGTGGGACTAGCCCTAAGCTCCTACAATGAGCAGTTCTTC
TRBD2,TRBV7-2,.,TRBJ2-2,CASSPSSGRGTGELFF,TGTGCCAGCAGCCCCTCAAGCGGGAGAGGTACCGGGGAGCTGTTTTTT
.,TRBV27,.,TRBJ2-3,CASRDFLTDTQYF,TGTGCCAGCCGGGACTTCCTCACAGATACGCAGTATTTT
.,TRBV4-1,many,TRBJ2-5,CASSPLDPKTQYF,TGCGCCAGCAGCCCCTTAGATCCGAAGACCCAGTACTTC
.,TRBV11-3,once,TRBJ2-1,CASSPSGGEQFF,TGTGCCAGCAGTCCCTCCGGGGGTGAGCAGTTCTTC
.,TRBV25-1,.,TRBJ2-1,CASTSISGSYNEQFF,TGTGCCAGCACGTCAATTAGCGGCTCCTACAATGAGCAGTTCTTC
TRBD1,TRBV7-9,.,TRBJ2-5,CASSLDRGRTGLQETQYF,TGTGCCAGCAGCTTAGACAGGGGCCGCACAGGATTACAAGAGACCCAGTACTTC
TRBD1,TRBV4-1,.,TRBJ1-5,CASSQDDRENQPQHF,TGCGCCAGCAGCCAAGATGACAGGGAAAATCAGCCCCAGCATTTT
.,TRBV29-1,.,TRBJ1-5,CSVSAGVSNQPQHF,TGCAGCGTTTCTGCAGGGGTTAGCAATCAGCCCCAGCATTTT
.,TRBV5-1,.,TRBJ2-7,CASSSGAYEQYF,TGCGCCAGCAGCTCCGGGGCCTACGAGCAGTACTTC
TRBD1,TRBV9,.,TRBJ1-4,CASSVGDRGDEKLFF,TGTGCCAGCAGCGTAGGGGACAGAGGGGATGAAAAACTGTTTTTT
.,TRBV7-7,once,TRBJ2-5,CASSSGGTSKETQYF,TGTGCTAGCAGCTCCGGAGGGACTTCAAAAGAGACCCAGTACTTC
.,TRBV5-6,.,TRBJ1-1,CASSFGQSEAFF,TGTGCCAGCAGCTTTGGACAGAGTGAAGCTTTCTTT
TRBD1,TRBV29-1,.,TRBJ1-2,CSGWGQGARGYGYTF,TGCAGCGGCTGGGGACAGGGGGCGAGGGGCTATGGCTACACCTTC
TRBD2,TRBV11-2,.,TRBJ2-3,CASSENWLAGSTDTQYF,TGTGCCAGCAGCGAGAACTGGCTAGCGGGATCAACAGATACGCAGTATTTT
TRBD2,TRBV5-6,.,TRBJ2-3,CASSYTLSGASTDTQYF,TGTGCCAGCAGTTACACCCTCAGCGGGGCTAGCACAGATACGCAGTATTTT
.,TRBV7-8,.,TRBJ2-1,CASSPRQYNEQFF,TGTGCCAGCAGCCCTCGACAGTACAATGAGCAGTTCTTC
.,TRBV7-6,.,TRBJ2-7,CASSSFARGYEQYF,TGTGCCAGCAGCTCTTTCGCCAGGGGCTACGAGCAGTACTTC